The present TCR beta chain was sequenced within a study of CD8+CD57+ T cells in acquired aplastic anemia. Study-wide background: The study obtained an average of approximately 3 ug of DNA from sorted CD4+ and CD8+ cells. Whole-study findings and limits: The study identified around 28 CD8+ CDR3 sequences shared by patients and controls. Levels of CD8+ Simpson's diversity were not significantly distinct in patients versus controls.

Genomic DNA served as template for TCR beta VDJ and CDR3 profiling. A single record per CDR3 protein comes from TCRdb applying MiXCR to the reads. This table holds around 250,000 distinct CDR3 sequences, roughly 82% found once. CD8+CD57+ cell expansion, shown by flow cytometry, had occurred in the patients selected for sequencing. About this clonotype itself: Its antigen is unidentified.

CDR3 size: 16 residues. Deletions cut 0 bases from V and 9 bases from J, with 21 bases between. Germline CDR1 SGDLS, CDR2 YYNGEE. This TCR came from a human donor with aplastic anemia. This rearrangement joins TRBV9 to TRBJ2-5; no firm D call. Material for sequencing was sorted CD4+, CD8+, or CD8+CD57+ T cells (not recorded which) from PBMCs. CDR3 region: CASSVGVSRNQPPQYF. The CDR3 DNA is TGTGCCAGCAGCGTAGGGGTCTCGAGAAATCAGCCCCCCCAGTACTTC.